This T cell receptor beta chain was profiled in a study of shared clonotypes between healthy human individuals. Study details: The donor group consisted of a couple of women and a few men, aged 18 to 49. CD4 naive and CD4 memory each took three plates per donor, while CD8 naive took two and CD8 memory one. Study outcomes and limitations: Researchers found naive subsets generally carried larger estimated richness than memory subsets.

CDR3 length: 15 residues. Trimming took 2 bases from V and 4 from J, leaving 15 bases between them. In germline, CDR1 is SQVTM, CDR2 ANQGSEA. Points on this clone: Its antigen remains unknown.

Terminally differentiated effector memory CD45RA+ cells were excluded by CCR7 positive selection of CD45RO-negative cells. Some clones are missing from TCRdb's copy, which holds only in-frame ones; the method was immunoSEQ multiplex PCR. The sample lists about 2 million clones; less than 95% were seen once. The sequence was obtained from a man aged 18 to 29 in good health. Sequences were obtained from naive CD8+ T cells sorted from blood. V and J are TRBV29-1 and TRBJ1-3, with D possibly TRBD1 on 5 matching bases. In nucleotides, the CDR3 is TGCAGCGTTGAACTTCTGGGGCGCGGGGGAAACACCATATATTTT. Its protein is CSVELLGRGGNTIYF.